The clone carrying this T cell receptor beta chain was observed at least ten times. What it binds is not known. The source of the sample is a study of CD8 T cells in ankylosing spondylitis. Broader study findings: In ankylosing spondylitis blood, a motif of seven to nine highly homologous TCR beta variants appeared characteristic.

The germline gives CDR1 ENHRY, CDR2 SYGVKD. The CDR3 runs 16 residues. V lost 4 bases and J lost 3, with 16 bases in between. TCRdb independently ran MiXCR on the 5' RACE reads; one entry per CDR3 protein. Of some 140,000 distinct CDR3 sequences in the sample, roughly 11% are singletons; the top ten hold 4.1%. The J gene is TRBJ1-3, the V gene TRBV10-3, with TRBD1 as a possible D gene (5 bases). Sequencing input: blood, either unsorted or a sorted T cell fraction (not recorded which). This clonotype was obtained from a female donor with ankylosing spondylitis or in good health (not recorded which). The CDR3, as DNA: TGTGCCATCAGTGGAACCGCAGGGATTAGTGGAAACACCATATATTTT. Translation: CAISGTAGISGNTIYF.